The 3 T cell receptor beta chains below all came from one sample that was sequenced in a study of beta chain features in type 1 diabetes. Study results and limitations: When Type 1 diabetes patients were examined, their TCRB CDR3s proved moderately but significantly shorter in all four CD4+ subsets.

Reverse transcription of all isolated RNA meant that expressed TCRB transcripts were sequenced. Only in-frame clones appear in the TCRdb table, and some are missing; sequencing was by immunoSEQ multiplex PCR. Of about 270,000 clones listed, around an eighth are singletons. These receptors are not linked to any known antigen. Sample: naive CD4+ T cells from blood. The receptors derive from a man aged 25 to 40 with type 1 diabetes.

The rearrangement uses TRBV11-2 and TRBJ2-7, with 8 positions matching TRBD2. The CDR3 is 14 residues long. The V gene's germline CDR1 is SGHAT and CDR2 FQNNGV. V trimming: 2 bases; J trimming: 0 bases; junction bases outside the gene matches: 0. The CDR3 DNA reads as TGTGCCAGCAGCTTAAGCGGGAGCTCCTACGAGCAGTACTTC. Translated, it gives CASSLSGSSYEQYF.

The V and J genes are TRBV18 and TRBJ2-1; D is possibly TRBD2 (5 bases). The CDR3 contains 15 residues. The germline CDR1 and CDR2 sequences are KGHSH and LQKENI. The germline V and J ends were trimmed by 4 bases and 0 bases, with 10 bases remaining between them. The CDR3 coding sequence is TGTGCCAGCTCACAGTTCCGGGACTCCTACAATGAGCAGTTCTTC. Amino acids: CASSQFRDSYNEQFF.

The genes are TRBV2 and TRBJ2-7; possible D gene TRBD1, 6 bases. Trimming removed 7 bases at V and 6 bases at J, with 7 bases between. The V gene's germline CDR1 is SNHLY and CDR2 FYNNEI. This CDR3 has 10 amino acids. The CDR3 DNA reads TGTGCCAGCATCAGGGGCGAGCAGTACTTC. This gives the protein CASIRGEQYF.